This T cell receptor (beta chain) was retrieved from a study of graft-versus-host responses after intestinal transplantation. Study background: In this cohort, recipients had multivisceral, liver-intestinal, or isolated intestinal transplants. All recipients were given anti-thymocyte globulin induction, and tacrolimus and steroids were then administered for three to four years.

With 4 bases clipped from V and 8 bases from J, the junction kept 22 bases outside the gene matches. This CDR3 comprises 19 residues. CDR1 is SGDLS, CDR2 YYNGEE, per germline. TCRdb keeps only in-frame clones here, not all; method: immunoSEQ multiplex PCR. The sample includes about 120,000 clones, about 93% seen only once; the top ten take around 0.12%. Study-wide points: High graft-versus-host to host-versus-graft T cell clonal ratios marked allografts of patients with graft-donor macrochimerism.

On this clone: The antigen is not known.

Sequenced material: unstimulated CD4+ T cells sorted from spleen or lymph node cells, taken before intestinal transplant. The chain uses TRBV9 and TRBJ2-1; 9 positions agree with TRBD2. The clonotype was recovered from a human donor who received an intestinal transplant. The CDR3 spells CASSLRGLAGNAKKHEQFF. The CDR3 DNA reads as TGTGCCAGCAGCCTGAGGGGCCTAGCGGGGAATGCAAAGAAGCATGAGCAGTTCTTC.